This T cell receptor (beta chain) came from a study of early T cells in non-severe SARS-CoV-2 infection. Findings and caveats of the study: Anti-spike CD8 responses were favored by VDJdb matching, which missed private and CD4 specificities.

Separate cDNA molecules each had unique molecular identifiers attached to them. One entry per CDR3 protein, called by TCRdb with MiXCR from the 5' RACE reads. Among approximately 66,000 distinct CDR3 sequences listed, roughly 13% were seen once. With regard to this clonotype: Antigen unknown.

Sequenced material: whole blood. The sequence came from an adult who was a healthcare worker with PCR-confirmed SARS-CoV-2 infection or an uninfected control (not recorded which).

The CDR3 nucleotides read TGTGCCAGCAGCTTATTTCTAGCGGGAGATGGCGGGGAGCTGTTTTTT. This sequence encodes CASSLFLAGDGGELFF. The genes are TRBV7-6 and TRBJ2-2; TRBD2 aligns across 10 bases. The CDR3 totals 16 residues. Unmatched junction bases numbered 7, after V lost 2 bases and J lost 7 bases. The germline V gene encodes CDR1 SGHVS and CDR2 FNYEAQ.